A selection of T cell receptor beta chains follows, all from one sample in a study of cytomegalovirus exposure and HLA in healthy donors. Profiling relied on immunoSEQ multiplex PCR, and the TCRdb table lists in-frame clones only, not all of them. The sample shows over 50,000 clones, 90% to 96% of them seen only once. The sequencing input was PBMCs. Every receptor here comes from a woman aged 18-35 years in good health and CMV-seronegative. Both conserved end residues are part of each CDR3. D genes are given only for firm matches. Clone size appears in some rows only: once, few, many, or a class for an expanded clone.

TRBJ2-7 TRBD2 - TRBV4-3 CASSPIAGEGWRHF TGCGCCAGCAGCCCCATAGCGGGGGAGGGCTGGAGGCACTTC
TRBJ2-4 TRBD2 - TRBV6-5 CASSYGRAGNIQYF TGTGCCAGCAGTTACGGGAGGGCGGGAAACATTCAGTACTTC
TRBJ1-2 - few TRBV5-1 CASSPTSGGYTF TGCGCCAGCAGCCCTACGTCCGGGGGCTACACCTTC
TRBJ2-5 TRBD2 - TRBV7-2 CASSPQPLAGLETQYF TGTGCCAGCAGCCCCCAGCCACTAGCGGGGTTAGAGACCCAGTACTTC
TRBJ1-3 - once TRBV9 CASSVGSPGNTIYF TGTGCCAGCAGCGTAGGCAGTCCTGGAAACACCATATATTTT
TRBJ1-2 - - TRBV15 CATSRGGLPVYGYTF TGTGCCACCAGCAGAGGGGGCCTCCCTGTATATGGCTACACCTTC
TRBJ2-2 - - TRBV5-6 CASSLAYGGPSNTGELFF TGTGCCAGCAGCTTGGCCTATGGGGGCCCGTCGAACACCGGGGAGCTGTTTTTT
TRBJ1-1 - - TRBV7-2 CASSLARGGTEAFF TGTGCCAGCAGCTTAGCCCGGGGGGGCACTGAAGCTTTCTTT
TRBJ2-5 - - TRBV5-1 CASSGGAAGQETQYF TGCGCCAGCAGCGGGGGGGCAGCGGGGCAAGAGACCCAGTACTTC
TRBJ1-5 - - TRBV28 CASSLIRDSNQPQHF TGTGCCAGCAGTTTAATCCGGGATAGCAATCAGCCCCAGCATTTT
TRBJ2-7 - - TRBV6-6 CASSYVSLSYEQYF TGTGCCAGCAGTTACGTCAGTTTGTCCTACGAGCAGTACTTC
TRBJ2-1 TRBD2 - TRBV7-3 CASSPVGGEQFF TGTGCCAGCAGCCCCGTGGGGGGGGAGCAGTTCTTC
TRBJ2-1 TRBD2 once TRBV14 CASSRTSGRTPVYNEQFF TGTGCCAGCAGCCGAACTAGCGGGAGAACTCCCGTTTACAATGAGCAGTTCTTC
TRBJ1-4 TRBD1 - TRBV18 CASSRQTGVGEKLFF TGTGCCAGCTCACGCCAGACAGGGGTCGGCGAAAAACTGTTTTTT
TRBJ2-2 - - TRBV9 CASSVLPGGSNTGELFF TGTGCCAGCAGCGTACTCCCCGGCGGCAGTAACACCGGGGAGCTGTTTTTT
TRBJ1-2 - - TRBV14 CASSRPQRTQGYGYTF TGTGCCAGCAGCCGCCCCCAACGGACCCAGGGCTATGGCTACACCTTC
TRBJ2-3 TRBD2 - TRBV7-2 CASSPQGLAGGDTQYF TGTGCCAGCAGCCCGCAGGGACTAGCGGGGGGAGATACGCAGTATTTT
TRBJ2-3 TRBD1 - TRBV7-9 CASSLGQGASTDTQYF TGTGCCAGCAGCTTAGGACAGGGGGCTAGCACAGATACGCAGTATTTT
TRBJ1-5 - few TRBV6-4 CASSPRASGQPQHF TGTGCCAGCAGCCCCCGAGCTTCGGGTCAGCCCCAGCATTTT
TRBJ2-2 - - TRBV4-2 CASSQESGAWTGELFF TGTGCCAGCAGCCAAGAATCTGGGGCATGGACCGGGGAGCTGTTTTTT
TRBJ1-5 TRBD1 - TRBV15 CATSRDPQGGGLSNQPQHF TGTGCCACCAGCAGAGATCCCCAGGGGGGAGGACTTAGCAATCAGCCCCAGCATTTT
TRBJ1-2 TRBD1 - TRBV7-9 CASSPGGTGVVGGYTF TGTGCCAGCAGCCCGGGGGGGACAGGGGTGGTTGGAGGCTACACCTTC
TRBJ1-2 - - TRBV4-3 CASSQGATDNYGYTF TGCGCCAGCAGCCAAGGAGCGACAGATAACTATGGCTACACCTTC
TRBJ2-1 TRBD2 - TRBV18 CASSPGEGQQFF TGTGCCAGCTCACCCGGGGAGGGGCAACAGTTCTTC
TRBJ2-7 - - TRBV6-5 CASSYWRTRVGYEQYF TGTGCCAGCAGTTACTGGAGGACCCGGGTGGGGTACGAGCAGTACTTC
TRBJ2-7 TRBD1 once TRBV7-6 CGSSPTRGGQSYEQYF TGTGGCAGCAGCCCAACCCGAGGGGGCCAGTCCTACGAGCAGTACTTC
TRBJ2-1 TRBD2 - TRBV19 CARRFGTSGHNEQFF TGTGCCAGACGTTTCGGGACTAGCGGGCACAATGAGCAGTTCTTC
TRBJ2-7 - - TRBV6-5 CASSPQGYEQYF TGTGCCAGCAGCCCCCAGGGTTACGAGCAGTACTTC
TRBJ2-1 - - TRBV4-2 CASSQDDYRAVNEQFF TGTGCCAGCAGCCAAGATGATTACAGGGCTGTAAATGAGCAGTTCTTC
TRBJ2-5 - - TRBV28 CASSLPDRPETQYF TGTGCCAGCAGTTTACCGGACAGACCCGAGACCCAGTACTTC
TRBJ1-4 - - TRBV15 CATSRTQGANEKLFF TGTGCCACCAGCAGAACCCAGGGTGCTAATGAAAAACTGTTTTTT
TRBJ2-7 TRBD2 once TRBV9 CASSPQRDLYEQYF TGTGCCAGCAGCCCCCAGCGGGACCTCTACGAGCAGTACTTC
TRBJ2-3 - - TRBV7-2 CASSLQSTPTDTQYF TGTGCCAGCAGCCTCCAGTCCACCCCCACAGATACGCAGTATTTT
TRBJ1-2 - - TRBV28 CASSSPQGYTF TGTGCCAGCAGTTCCCCACAGGGCTACACCTTC
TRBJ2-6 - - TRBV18 CASSPPSSSGANVLTF TGTGCCAGCTCACCACCGTCGAGCTCTGGGGCCAACGTCCTGACTTTC
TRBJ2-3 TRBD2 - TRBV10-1 CASSLAGAHTDTQYF TGCGCCAGCAGCCTAGCGGGGGCCCACACAGATACGCAGTATTTT
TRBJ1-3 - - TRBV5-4 CASSRGGLVDTIYF TGTGCCAGCAGCCGCGGGGGGTTGGTGGACACCATATATTTT
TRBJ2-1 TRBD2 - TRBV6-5 CASMGGSSYNEQFF TGTGCCAGCATGGGGGGGAGCTCCTACAATGAGCAGTTCTTC
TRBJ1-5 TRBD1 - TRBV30 CAWSVGPGGPYSNQPQHF TGTGCCTGGAGTGTTGGACCAGGGGGCCCTTATAGCAATCAGCCCCAGCATTTT
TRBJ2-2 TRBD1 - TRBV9 CASSVGQGAGGELFF TGTGCCAGCAGCGTAGGGCAGGGGGCCGGCGGGGAGCTGTTTTTT
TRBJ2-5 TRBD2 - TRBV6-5 CASSYSGGGAATQYF TGTGCCAGCAGTTACTCTGGCGGGGGGGCAGCGACCCAGTACTTC
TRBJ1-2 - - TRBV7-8 CASSLVGSGGYGYTF TGTGCCAGCAGCTTAGTTGGCTCAGGTGGCTATGGCTACACCTTC
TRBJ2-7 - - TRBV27 CASSPKLATSSYEQYF TGTGCCAGCAGCCCGAAGCTAGCGACCAGCTCCTACGAGCAGTACTTC
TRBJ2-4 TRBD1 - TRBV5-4 CASSLALTGTDKNIQYF TGTGCCAGCAGCTTGGCATTAACCGGGACAGACAAAAACATTCAGTACTTC
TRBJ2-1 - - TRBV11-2 CASSSDRSLYNEQFF TGTGCCAGCAGCTCGGACAGATCCCTTTACAATGAGCAGTTCTTC